These 17 T cell receptor beta chains originate from one sample sequenced in a study of OX40 agonist ivuxolimab in advanced cancers. The assay was immunoSEQ multiplex PCR, and TCRdb's table has in-frame clones only and misses some. The table includes roughly 70,000 clones, approximately 85% detected once. The sample here was CD4+ or CD8+ T cells sorted from blood, taken in a trial of the OX40 agonist ivuxolimab. The receptors stem from an adult with an advanced solid tumor such as melanoma, head and neck, liver or kidney cancer.

CDR3 bases: TGTGCCAGCAGTATACAGGGGGCTTATGGGGCCAACGTCCTGACTTTC. Encoded protein: CASSIQGAYGANVLTF. The chain links TRBV28 to TRBJ2-6; 9 nucleotides agree with TRBD1. The CDR3 sequence is 16 residues long. CDR1 is MDHEN and CDR2 is SYDVKM in the germline V gene. After removal of 5 bases from V and 3 bases from J, the junction contained 5 bases not matched to a gene.

Only one count was recorded for this clone. The rearrangement joins TRBV7-2 to TRBJ1-5; 9 positions agree with TRBD1. The germline V gene has CDR1 SGHTA and CDR2 FQGNSA. The CDR3 extends over 19 amino acids. J gave up 5 bases and V 4 bases, and 18 bases lay outside the gene matches. CDR3 sequence: CASSSNGTGTSLRDQPQHF. In DNA, the CDR3 is TGTGCCAGCAGCTCCAACGGGACAGGGACCTCCCTCAGAGATCAGCCCCAGCATTTT.

The chain joins TRBV19 to TRBJ2-3; D gene unclear. The V and J ends lost 3 bases and 0 bases respectively, with 10 bases between them. CDR1 is LNHDA, CDR2 SQIVND, per germline (reference sequence). This CDR3 contains 15 residues. CDR3: CASSMRPLSTDTQYF. CDR3 sequence (DNA): TGTGCCAGTAGTATGAGGCCCTTGAGCACAGATACGCAGTATTTT.

This clone was recorded only once. The genes are TRBV5-4 and TRBJ2-4; D gene unclear. With 4 bases removed from V and 6 bases from J, the gap between germline ends came to 8 bases. The CDR3 sequence is 12 residues long. From germline, CDR1 is SGHNT and CDR2 YYREEE (reference sequence). The CDR3 DNA reads as TGTGCCAGCAGCGTGGAACGAAACATTCAGTACTTC. Its protein is CASSVERNIQYF.

This clone was recorded a few times. The CDR3 reads CASTLIRGSYEQYV. In DNA form, the CDR3 reads TGTGCCAGTACCCTTATCAGGGGCTCCTACGAGCAGTACGTC. The chain carries TRBV19 and TRBJ2-7; D is possibly TRBD1 (6 bases). The V gene's germline CDR1 is LNHDA and CDR2 SQIVND (reference sequence). The CDR3 sequence is 14 residues long. The V end was cut by 7 bases, the J end by 0 bases, with 13 bases between.

The rearrangement uses TRBV19 and TRBJ1-5; D is possibly TRBD1 (5 bases). CDR1 and CDR2 (germline): LNHDA, SQIVND (reference sequence). V lost 4 bases to trimming and J lost 2 bases, with 15 bases between them. This CDR3 spans 16 amino acids. Here the CDR3 DNA reads TGTGCCAGTAGTACCCTGAAGGACACGGGCAATCAGCCCCAGCATTTT. As protein: CASSTLKDTGNQPQHF.

The chain is built from TRBV11-2 and TRBJ2-1; D gene unclear. V was shortened by 4 bases and J by 1 base, with 11 bases between the two germline ends. The CDR3 spans 15 residues. The V gene's germline CDR1 is SGHAT and CDR2 FQNNGV. The CDR3 DNA sequence: TGTGCCAGCAGCTCCATTAGAAGATCCTACAATGAGCAGTTCTTC. This encodes CASSSIRRSYNEQFF.

This clone showed up just a few times. This CDR3 reads CASSSPISVAMAITF. In nucleotides, the CDR3 is TGTGCCAGCAGTTCCCCCATCTCCGTAGCTATGGCTATCACCTTC. The chain is built from TRBV28 and TRBJ1-2; D gene unclear. Deletions cut 4 bases from V and 13 bases from J, with 25 bases between. This CDR3 is built from 15 residues. Per germline, CDR1 MDHEN and CDR2 SYDVKM.

The chain links TRBV29-1 to TRBJ2-3, with D unresolved. CDR3 length equals 16 residues. Germline V gene lookup returns CDR1 SQVTM and CDR2 ANQGSEA. V lost 6 bases, J lost 3 bases, and 22 bases lay in between. CDR3 in amino acids: CSVLGSGGQSTDTQYF. The CDR3 region has the DNA TGCAGCGTCCTTGGATCGGGTGGGCAGAGTACAGATACGCAGTATTTT.

The rearrangement uses TRBV5-4 and TRBJ2-5; 12 bases are a match to TRBD1. Germline loops: CDR1 SGHNT, CDR2 YYREEE (reference sequence). V lost 2 bases to trimming and J lost 6 bases; unmatched junction nucleotides: 5. The CDR3 covers 15 residues. CDR3 region: CASSLPGQGAKTQYF. The CDR3 nucleotides are TGTGCCAGCAGCTTACCGGGACAGGGGGCGAAGACCCAGTACTTC.

The chain carries TRBV7-2 and TRBJ1-1; D call uncertain. The length of the CDR3 is 13 residues. V dropped 2 bases and J dropped 2 bases, with 6 bases sitting between them. Germline CDR1 and CDR2: SGHTA and FQGNSA. The CDR3 is CASSLTRNTEAFF. In nucleotides, the CDR3 is TGTGCCAGCAGCTTAACTAGAAACACTGAAGCTTTCTTT.

CDR3 in DNA: TGTGCCAGCTCACCAGATCTTTCTAGACAGACCTATGGCTACACCTTC. Amino acid sequence: CASSPDLSRQTYGYTF. V is TRBV18 and J is TRBJ1-2, with D possibly TRBD1 on 5 matching bases. V was trimmed by 2 bases and J by 4 bases, leaving 17 bases between them. The CDR3 length is 16 residues. Germline assignment: CDR1 KGHSH and CDR2 LQKENI. Full variable domain (missing parts from reference TRBV18 and TRBJ1-2): NAGVMQNPRHLVRRRGQEARLRCSPMKGHSHVYWYRQLPEEGLKFMVYLQKENIIDESGMPKERFSAEFPKEGPSILRIQQVVRGDSAAYFCASSPDLSRQTYGYTFGSGTRLTVV.

The V and J genes are TRBV19 and TRBJ2-7; D ambiguous. Trimming shortened V by 6 bases and J by 2 bases, and 14 bases separated the two germline ends. This CDR3 has 14 amino acids. Germline V gene lookup returns CDR1 LNHDA and CDR2 SQIVND (reference sequence). The chain's CDR3 is CASSRRVPPYEQYV. CDR3 DNA: TGTGCCAGTAGCCGGCGAGTACCTCCCTACGAGCAGTACGTC.

CDR3 protein: CASSIQGETQYF. The CDR3 nucleotides are TGCGCCAGCAGCATCCAGGGGGAGACCCAGTACTTC. The chain recombines TRBV5-1 with TRBJ2-5; D possibly corresponds to TRBD1 (6 bases). V was shortened by 4 bases and J by 5 bases, with 9 bases between the two germline ends. Germline V gene lookup returns CDR1 SGHRS and CDR2 YFSETQ. The CDR3 is 12 amino acids.

V gene TRBV6-5 combines with J gene TRBJ1-5; TRBD1 might be the D (5 bases). The ends were cut back, 2 bases at V and 3 bases at J, with 8 bases in the middle. Germline V lookup: CDR1 MNHEY, CDR2 SVGAGI. CDR3 length: 14 amino acids. CDR3 sequence reads: CASSYRGTNQPQHF. The CDR3 region has the DNA TGTGCCAGCAGTTACCGGGGGACCAATCAGCCCCAGCATTTT.

The CDR3 nucleotides are TGTGCCAGCAGTTCGCCGACCAGGGACAGGGCAGCCGAGCAGTACTTC. Residues: CASSSPTRDRAAEQYF. The rearrangement joins TRBV27 to TRBJ2-7; 9 nucleotides line up with TRBD1. The V gene end was trimmed by 4 bases and the J gene end by 6 bases; junction bases not matched to a gene: 13. The germline CDR1 and CDR2 sequences are MNHEY and SMNVEV (reference sequence). The CDR3 is made up of 16 amino acids.

This sequence joins TRBV27 and TRBJ1-1; no reliable D call. V lost 5 bases, J lost 7 bases, and 11 bases lay in between. This CDR3 region has 12 residues. Germline V gene sequence: CDR1 MNHEY, CDR2 SMNVEV (reference sequence). The CDR3 coding sequence is TGTGCCAGCAGTACCGGAAGCGGTGAAGCTTTCTTT. It is translated as CASSTGSGEAFF.